Listed below are T cell receptor beta chains from one sample, sequenced in a study of T cells in Graves' hyperthyroidism and ophthalmopathy. TCRdb analysed the multiplex PCR reads with MiXCR anew, one entry per CDR3 protein. The sample carries 250,000 to 300,000 distinct CDR3 sequences, 15% recorded once. What was sequenced was blood. The receptors stem from a woman in her forties or fifties with Graves' hyperthyroidism that later progressed to Graves' ophthalmopathy. The CDR3 runs from the conserved cysteine through the conserved F or W. D genes are given only for firm matches. Clone sizes are given selectively: once, few, many, or a class where the clone is expanded.

length: 19
V: TRBV19
D: TRBD2
J: TRBJ2-1
size: -
CDR3: CASSIWLAGVSSSYNEQFF
DNA: TGTGCCAGTAGTATCTGGCTAGCGGGAGTTTCGAGCTCCTACAATGAGCAGTTCTTC

length: 13
V: TRBV18
D: TRBD1
J: TRBJ1-2
size: many
CDR3: CASSRQGGNGYTF
DNA: TGTGCCAGCTCACGGCAGGGGGGGAATGGCTACACCTTC

length: 13
V: TRBV19
D: -
J: TRBJ2-7
size: many
CDR3: CASSDSGSYEQYF
DNA: TGTGCCAGTTCCGACAGCGGCTCCTACGAGCAGTACTTC

length: 10
V: TRBV2
D: -
J: TRBJ2-1
size: many
CDR3: CASRGNEQFF
DNA: TGTGCCAGCAGGGGCAATGAGCAGTTCTTC

length: 13
V: TRBV18
D: -
J: TRBJ1-1
size: many
CDR3: CASSPVSTTEAFF
DNA: TGTGCCAGCTCACCAGTTAGTACCACTGAAGCTTTCTTT

length: 14
V: TRBV12-3/TRBV12-4
D: -
J: TRBJ2-7
size: many
CDR3: CASTKRTGTYEQYF
DNA: TGTGCCAGCACCAAAAGGACCGGTACCTACGAGCAGTACTTC

length: 14
V: TRBV6-1
D: TRBD1
J: TRBJ1-3
size: few
CDR3: CASSDFYRGNTTYF
DNA: TGTGCCAGCAGTGATTTCTACAGGGGAAACACCACATATTTT

length: 15
V: TRBV27
D: -
J: TRBJ2-1
size: many
CDR3: CATSQAVSAYNEQFF
DNA: TGTGCCACTTCTCAAGCGGTTTCTGCCTACAATGAGCAGTTCTTC

length: 11
V: TRBV3-1
D: -
J: TRBJ1-1
size: many
CDR3: CATQSDTEAFF
DNA: TGTGCCACCCAGAGCGACACTGAAGCTTTCTTT

length: 13
V: TRBV20-1
D: TRBD1
J: TRBJ1-5
size: -
CDR3: CSAAGTVNQPQHF
DNA: TGCAGTGCTGCCGGGACAGTCAATCAGCCCCAGCATTTT

length: 17
V: TRBV15
D: -
J: TRBJ1-6
size: -
CDR3: CATSRDRAGIMNSPLHF
DNA: TGTGCCACCAGCAGAGATAGGGCGGGGATTATGAATTCACCCCTCCACTTT

length: 13
V: TRBV7-9
D: -
J: TRBJ1-2
size: -
CDR3: CASSDDGQYGYTF
DNA: TGTGCCAGCAGTGACGACGGACAGTATGGCTACACCTTC

length: 14
V: TRBV5-6
D: -
J: TRBJ2-2
size: few
CDR3: CASSLGRESRELFF
DNA: TGTGCCAGCAGCTTGGGACGGGAGAGTAGGGAGCTGTTTTTT

length: 16
V: TRBV7-9
D: -
J: TRBJ1-5
size: -
CDR3: CASSTTRAGLNQPQHF
DNA: TGTGCCAGCAGCACAACCAGGGCAGGCCTCAATCAGCCCCAGCATTTT

length: 11
V: TRBV2
D: -
J: TRBJ2-1
size: many
CDR3: CASSIYNEQFF
DNA: TGTGCCAGCTCCATCTACAATGAGCAGTTCTTC

length: 14
V: TRBV5-1
D: -
J: TRBJ1-5
size: few
CDR3: CASSAGGVGQPQHF
DNA: TGCGCCAGCAGCGCGGGGGGGGTGGGACAGCCCCAGCATTTT

length: 15
V: TRBV27
D: -
J: TRBJ2-2
size: many
CDR3: CASSGLWPVSGELFF
DNA: TGTGCCAGCAGTGGCCTCTGGCCAGTCAGCGGGGAGCTGTTTTTT

length: 18
V: TRBV3-1
D: TRBD2
J: TRBJ2-5
size: once
CDR3: CASSQDIASGGYQETQYF
DNA: TGTGCCAGCAGCCAAGATATCGCTAGCGGGGGGTACCAAGAGACCCAGTACTTC

length: 13
V: TRBV5-5
D: -
J: TRBJ2-5
size: -
CDR3: CASSRGEKETQYF
DNA: TGTGCCAGCAGCCGTGGGGAGAAAGAGACCCAGTACTTC

length: 14
V: TRBV7-3
D: -
J: TRBJ2-5
size: many
CDR3: CASSPRGSQETQYF
DNA: TGTGCCAGCAGCCCCCGGGGCAGCCAAGAGACCCAGTACTTC

length: 15
V: TRBV2
D: -
J: TRBJ1-3
size: many
CDR3: CASSESTATGNTIYF
DNA: TGTGCCAGCAGTGAATCGACAGCTACTGGAAACACCATATATTTT

length: 15
V: TRBV19
D: TRBD2
J: TRBJ2-7
size: many
CDR3: CASSMASGIPYEQYF
DNA: TGTGCCAGTAGTATGGCTAGCGGGATTCCCTACGAGCAGTACTTC

length: 15
V: TRBV7-3
D: -
J: TRBJ2-7
size: many
CDR3: CASSLSGANSYEQYF
DNA: TGTGCCAGCAGCTTAAGTGGTGCTAACTCCTACGAGCAGTACTTC

length: 16
V: TRBV19
D: TRBD1
J: TRBJ2-3
size: -
CDR3: CASSIGRTGDRGTQYF
DNA: TGTGCCAGTAGTATAGGACGGACAGGGGACCGAGGTACGCAGTATTTT

length: 15
V: TRBV12-5
D: -
J: TRBJ2-1
size: many
CDR3: CASGFGGRTYNEQFF
DNA: TGTGCTAGTGGTTTTGGGGGTCGCACCTACAATGAGCAGTTCTTC

length: 15
V: TRBV12-3/TRBV12-4
D: -
J: TRBJ1-2
size: many
CDR3: CASSIGPLALYGYTF
DNA: TGTGCCAGCAGTATTGGACCGTTGGCTCTCTATGGCTACACCTTC

length: 14
V: TRBV9
D: -
J: TRBJ1-4
size: -
CDR3: CASTFEATNEKLFF
DNA: TGTGCCAGCACCTTTGAGGCCACGAATGAAAAACTGTTTTTT

length: 19
V: TRBV28
D: -
J: TRBJ2-1
size: many
CDR3: CASSPERGAPGLVYNEQFF
DNA: TGTGCCAGCAGCCCAGAGAGGGGGGCTCCGGGACTCGTTTACAATGAGCAGTTCTTC

length: 16
V: TRBV14
D: TRBD1
J: TRBJ2-7
size: -
CDR3: CASSQSGTGPFYEQYF
DNA: TGTGCCAGCAGCCAATCCGGGACAGGGCCATTCTACGAGCAGTACTTC

length: 17
V: TRBV20-1
D: TRBD2
J: TRBJ2-3
size: many
CDR3: CSARGTERDHFTDTQYF
DNA: TGCAGTGCTAGAGGTACTGAGCGGGACCATTTCACAGATACGCAGTATTTT

length: 16
V: TRBV15
D: TRBD2
J: TRBJ2-7
size: many
CDR3: CATSGGKAGGIYEQYF
DNA: TGTGCCACCAGCGGGGGAAAAGCGGGAGGTATCTACGAGCAGTACTTC

length: 17
V: TRBV28
D: TRBD2
J: TRBJ2-2
size: many
CDR3: CASSYVRLAELTGELFF
DNA: TGTGCCAGCAGTTACGTTCGGCTAGCGGAGCTCACCGGGGAGCTGTTTTTT

length: 18
V: TRBV10-3
D: TRBD2
J: TRBJ2-7
size: many
CDR3: CAIRAGGLAGTSSYEQYF
DNA: TGTGCCATCAGGGCCGGAGGACTAGCGGGCACAAGCTCCTACGAGCAGTACTTC

length: 16
V: TRBV11-2
D: TRBD2
J: TRBJ2-3
size: many
CDR3: CASSFPGTSGTDTQYF
DNA: TGTGCCAGCAGCTTCCCCGGGACTAGCGGAACAGATACGCAGTATTTT

length: 14
V: TRBV30
D: TRBD1
J: TRBJ1-1
size: many
CDR3: CAWTHRGPNTEAFF
DNA: TGTGCCTGGACCCACAGGGGGCCTAACACTGAAGCTTTCTTT

length: 17
V: TRBV5-1
D: -
J: TRBJ1-3
size: -
CDR3: CASSLAGAVIPGNTIYF
DNA: TGCGCCAGCAGCTTGGCAGGGGCTGTGATTCCAGGAAACACCATATATTTT

length: 11
V: TRBV29-1
D: -
J: TRBJ1-2
size: -
CDR3: CSVPQGYGYTF
DNA: TGCAGCGTACCCCAGGGATATGGCTACACCTTC

length: 15
V: TRBV28
D: -
J: TRBJ2-1
size: many
CDR3: CASSYHPQVPNEQFF
DNA: TGTGCCAGCAGTTACCACCCCCAAGTCCCCAATGAGCAGTTCTTC

length: 14
V: TRBV3-1
D: -
J: TRBJ1-5
size: many
CDR3: CASSAGTFNQPQHF
DNA: TGTGCCAGCAGTGCCGGGACCTTCAATCAGCCCCAGCATTTT

length: 14
V: TRBV19
D: -
J: TRBJ2-5
size: -
CDR3: CASTPRGAQEAQYF
DNA: TGTGCCAGTACTCCGAGGGGAGCCCAAGAGGCCCAGTACTTC

length: 13
V: TRBV12-3/TRBV12-4
D: -
J: TRBJ2-7
size: many
CDR3: CASSLGDEDKQYF
DNA: TGTGCCAGCAGTCTAGGAGACGAAGACAAGCAGTACTTC

length: 18
V: TRBV11-2
D: TRBD2
J: TRBJ2-1
size: many
CDR3: CASSLGYSGTSGSNEQFF
DNA: TGTGCCAGCAGCTTAGGTTATTCCGGGACTAGCGGATCAAATGAGCAGTTCTTC

length: 14
V: TRBV2
D: -
J: TRBJ1-5
size: -
CDR3: CASGGLTDKQPQHF
DNA: TGTGCCAGCGGGGGGCTGACCGACAAACAGCCCCAGCATTTT

length: 13
V: TRBV14
D: -
J: TRBJ2-7
size: -
CDR3: CASSQEGWLDQYF
DNA: TGTGCCAGCAGCCAAGAAGGCTGGCTCGACCAGTACTTC

length: 15
V: TRBV7-9
D: TRBD1
J: TRBJ2-7
size: many
CDR3: CASSLHGTATYEQYF
DNA: TGTGCCAGCAGCTTACACGGGACAGCCACCTACGAGCAGTACTTC

length: 20
V: TRBV28
D: TRBD2
J: TRBJ2-3
size: few
CDR3: CASSPSGLAGGHSETDTQYF
DNA: TGTGCCAGCAGTCCCTCCGGACTAGCGGGAGGGCACTCTGAGACAGATACGCAGTATTTT

length: 11
V: TRBV7-2
D: -
J: TRBJ1-6
size: many
CDR3: CASSARSPLHF
DNA: TGTGCCAGCAGCGCCCGGTCACCCCTCCACTTT

length: 13
V: TRBV20-1
D: -
J: TRBJ1-3
size: many
CDR3: CSAPRGTGNTIYF
DNA: TGCAGTGCGCCTAGGGGGACTGGAAACACCATATATTTT

length: 14
V: TRBV6-1
D: TRBD2
J: TRBJ2-7
size: many
CDR3: CASSVSGGTYEQYF
DNA: TGTGCCAGCAGTGTTAGCGGGGGGACCTACGAGCAGTACTTC

length: 14
V: TRBV11-2
D: -
J: TRBJ2-3
size: many
CDR3: CASRPDGYTDTQYF
DNA: TGTGCCAGCAGACCCGATGGGTACACAGATACGCAGTATTTT

length: 14
V: TRBV28
D: -
J: TRBJ1-2
size: many
CDR3: CASSLSGGYYGYTF
DNA: TGTGCCAGCAGTTTATCGGGAGGGTACTATGGCTACACCTTC

length: 14
V: TRBV2
D: TRBD1
J: TRBJ1-4
size: many
CDR3: CASGEGTVREKLFF
DNA: TGTGCCAGCGGAGAAGGGACAGTTCGGGAAAAACTGTTTTTT

length: 14
V: TRBV24-1
D: -
J: TRBJ1-1
size: many
CDR3: CATSDPARQTEAFF
DNA: TGTGCCACCAGTGACCCCGCCCGTCAGACTGAAGCTTTCTTT

length: 14
V: TRBV28
D: -
J: TRBJ2-2
size: many
CDR3: CASNEGGDTGELFF
DNA: TGTGCCAGCAATGAAGGGGGGGACACCGGGGAGCTGTTTTTT

length: 16
V: TRBV5-4
D: TRBD1
J: TRBJ2-6
size: -
CDR3: CASSYWTGRGANVLTF
DNA: TGTGCCAGCAGCTATTGGACAGGTCGTGGGGCCAACGTCCTGACTTTC